This paragraph covers one T cell receptor (beta chain) sequence. Its antigen is unknown. PCR was performed using 60 Vbeta and 13 Jbeta primers. Data came from immunoSEQ multiplex PCR; TCRdb stores just in-frame clones and leaves some out. The sample comprises around 140,000 clones, 80% to 85% of which are singletons, and 8.1% rests with the top ten. This specimen comes from a study of cytomegalovirus exposure and HLA in healthy donors. About the research overall: Previous work identified roughly 120 million unique TCR beta sequences from approximately 190 million T cells. General study results and limits: In an earlier analysis, in fewer than 700 donors, most V segments appeared productive either ~87% or ~30% of the time.

CDR1 and CDR2 (germline): SGHKS, YYEKEE (reference sequence). V lost 0 bases and J lost 0, with 16 bases in between. This CDR3 has 18 residues. Input material: PBMCs. The receptor was derived from a woman between 50 and 59 years old in good health and CMV-seropositive. This chain joins TRBV5-5 and TRBJ2-1; weak D call: TRBD2 (5 bases). DNA of the CDR3: TGTGCCAGCAGCTTGGCCGGGGTACACTACAGCTCCTACAATGAGCAGTTCTTC. As protein: CASSLAGVHYSSYNEQFF.